These 15 T cell receptor beta chains share one sample of origin, sequenced in a study of blood T cell repertoires in COVID-19. Sequencing used immunoSEQ multiplex PCR; TCRdb keeps in-frame clones, though not all of them. The table lists 95,000 or so clones, less than 85% of them singletons, with 24% in the top ten. The specimen was peripheral blood. These receptors were taken from a human donor in a cohort sampled during active COVID-19.

The chain is built from TRBV10-3 and TRBJ2-7, with D unclear. Germline V gene sequence: CDR1 ENHRY, CDR2 SYGVKD. Trimming left V 5 bases short and J 2 bases short, with 13 bases between. The CDR3 is made up of 14 amino acids. CDR3 coding DNA: TGTGCCATCAGTCCGACGGAGAGCACCTACGAGCAGTACTTC. This codes for CAISPTESTYEQYF.

This CDR3 reads CASSFGGISEKLFF. As DNA, the CDR3 is TGTGCCAGCAGCTTTGGGGGGATTAGCGAAAAACTGTTTTTT. The chain joins TRBV5-5 to TRBJ1-4; TRBD1 might be the D (5 bases). V gave up 2 bases and J gave up 8 bases, with 13 bases separating them. CDR1 is SGHKS, CDR2 YYEKEE, per germline (reference sequence). The CDR3 covers 14 residues.

The V call is TRBV6-6, the J call TRBJ1-1; 10 bases are a match to TRBD1. Germline trimming cut 5 bases from V and 3 bases from J; bases unmatched to any gene: 6. The CDR3 is made up of 15 amino acids. Per the germline V gene, CDR1 is MNHNY and CDR2 is SVGAGI (reference sequence). The CDR3 protein is CASSETGTGDTEAFF. The CDR3 DNA sequence: TGTGCCAGCAGTGAGACCGGGACAGGGGACACTGAAGCTTTCTTT.

The J gene is TRBJ1-1, the V gene TRBV20-1; D remains unclear. The CDR3 is 13 residues long. V was shortened by 3 bases and J by 0 bases, with 8 bases between the two germline ends. The V gene's germline CDR1 is DFQATT and CDR2 SNEGSKA (reference sequence). CDR3 amino acids: CSASTAMNTEAFF. DNA for the CDR3: TGCAGTGCTAGTACCGCTATGAACACTGAAGCTTTCTTT.

The rearrangement joins TRBV4-2 to TRBJ1-1, with 8 positions matching TRBD1. J was trimmed by 6 bases and V by 2 bases; bases with no gene match: 8. The CDR3 loop spans 15 amino acids. The germline gives CDR1 LGHNA, CDR2 YNFKEQ. CDR3 bases: TGTGCCAGCAGCCAACTACAGGGGGAGTACGCTGAAGCTTTCTTT. This codes for CASSQLQGEYAEAFF.

V gene TRBV5-1 combines with J gene TRBJ2-2, with 8 nucleotides matching TRBD2. Germline V gene sequence: CDR1 SGHRS, CDR2 YFSETQ. V lost 1 base to trimming and J lost 4 bases; unmatched junction nucleotides: 6. The CDR3 extends over 16 amino acids. The CDR3 DNA reads as TGCGCCAGCAGCTTGAGTCGCGGGGGGTTCACCGGGGAGCTGTTTTTT. Protein: CASSLSRGGFTGELFF.

V gene TRBV3-1 (or the pseudogene TRBV3-2) combines with J gene TRBJ1-1, with 7 bases lining up with TRBD1. Germline V gene sequence: CDR1 LGHDT, CDR2 YNNKEL (reference sequence). This CDR3 is 13 amino acids long. The V and J ends lost 3 bases and 7 bases, in that order; junction bases with no gene match: 5. CDR3 bases: TGTGCCAGCAGCCAGAGAGGGGGCAGTGAAGCTTTCTTT. Its translation: CASSQRGGSEAFF.

Relative to its sample, this clone is medium-sized (0.01 to 0.1%). The chain links TRBV6-2 or TRBV6-3 to TRBJ2-5, with TRBD2 matching 8 bases. Trimming cost V 5 bases and J 5 bases; bases outside gene matches: 4. The CDR3 contains 13 residues. The V gene's germline CDR1 is MNHEY and CDR2 SVGEGT. This chain's CDR3 is CASSSGSWETQYF. The CDR3 nucleotides read TGTGCCAGCAGTAGCGGGAGTTGGGAGACCCAGTACTTC.

This clone appeared a few times. The chain recombines TRBV6-5 with TRBJ2-7; 10 bases agree with TRBD2. The CDR3 totals 14 residues. The V gene end was trimmed by 5 bases and the J gene end by 6 bases; junction bases not matched to a gene: 7. Germline assignment: CDR1 MNHEY and CDR2 SVGAGI. CDR3 sequence: CASSPLAGGSEQYF. The CDR3 coding sequence is TGTGCCAGCAGTCCGTTAGCGGGAGGTAGCGAGCAGTACTTC.

The CDR3 DNA sequence: TGTGCCAGCAGCGTAGGACAGCACTCCTCCTACGAGCAGTACTTC. Amino acid sequence: CASSVGQHSSYEQYF. This rearrangement joins TRBV9 to TRBJ2-7, with D possibly being TRBD1 (5 bases). The V and J ends lost 0 bases and 0 bases respectively, with 10 bases between them. Germline V gene sequence: CDR1 SGDLS, CDR2 YYNGEE. The length of the CDR3 is 15 residues.

The chain's CDR3 is CATSDPTSGSIHEQFF. CDR3 coding DNA: TGTGCCACCAGTGACCCAACTAGCGGGAGTATCCATGAGCAGTTCTTC. The gene calls are TRBV24-1 and TRBJ2-1; 11 bases match TRBD2. CDR3 length: 16 amino acids. The germline gives CDR1 KGHDR, CDR2 SFDVKD. With V trimmed by 4 bases and J by 8 bases, 9 bases remained unmatched.

The chain joins TRBV5-1 to TRBJ2-3; 7 nucleotides line up with TRBD1. The J segment lost 2 bases and the V segment lost 3 bases, leaving 6 bases of the junction unmatched. Germline CDR1 and CDR2: SGHRS and YFSETQ. The CDR3 spans 15 residues. The DNA of the CDR3 is TGCGCCAGCAGCTCAACAGGGGAAACCACAGATACGCAGTATTTT. Encoded protein: CASSSTGETTDTQYF. The full variable domain, completed using reference TRBV5-1 and TRBJ2-3, is KAGVTQTPRYLIKTRGQQVTLSCSPISGHRSVSWYQQTPGQGLQFLFEYFSETQRNKGNFPGRFSGRQFSNSRSEMNVSTLELGDSALYLCASSSTGETTDTQYFGPGTRLTVL.

The chain is built from TRBV7-9 and TRBJ2-5; D ambiguous. The length of the CDR3 is 11 residues. V gave up 2 bases and J gave up 5 bases, with 3 bases separating them. Per germline, CDR1 SEHNR and CDR2 FQNEAQ (reference sequence). The CDR3 loop reads CASSLSETQYF. DNA of the CDR3: TGTGCCAGCAGCTTATCGGAGACCCAGTACTTC.

Written as DNA, the CDR3 is TGTGCCAGCAGTTTTAGACCCGGCGAGACTAGCGAAGATACGCAGTATTTT. It codes for CASSFRPGETSEDTQYF. The chain combines TRBV27 with TRBJ2-3, with 8 bases identical to TRBD2. CDR1 MNHEY and CDR2 SMNVEV come from the germline V gene (reference sequence). The CDR3 runs 17 residues. The junction had 13 bases not matched to a gene; V was cut back by 3 bases and J by 5 bases.

V and J are TRBV19 and TRBJ2-1, with a weak D call TRBD1 (6 bases). CDR1 and CDR2 (germline): LNHDA, SQIVND (reference sequence). The CDR3 consists of 17 residues. V was clipped by 1 base and J by 3 bases, with 16 bases between them. The CDR3 sequence: CASSIVARGALYNEQFF. The CDR3 coding sequence is TGTGCCAGTAGTATAGTGGCCAGGGGCGCCCTCTACAATGAGCAGTTCTTC.